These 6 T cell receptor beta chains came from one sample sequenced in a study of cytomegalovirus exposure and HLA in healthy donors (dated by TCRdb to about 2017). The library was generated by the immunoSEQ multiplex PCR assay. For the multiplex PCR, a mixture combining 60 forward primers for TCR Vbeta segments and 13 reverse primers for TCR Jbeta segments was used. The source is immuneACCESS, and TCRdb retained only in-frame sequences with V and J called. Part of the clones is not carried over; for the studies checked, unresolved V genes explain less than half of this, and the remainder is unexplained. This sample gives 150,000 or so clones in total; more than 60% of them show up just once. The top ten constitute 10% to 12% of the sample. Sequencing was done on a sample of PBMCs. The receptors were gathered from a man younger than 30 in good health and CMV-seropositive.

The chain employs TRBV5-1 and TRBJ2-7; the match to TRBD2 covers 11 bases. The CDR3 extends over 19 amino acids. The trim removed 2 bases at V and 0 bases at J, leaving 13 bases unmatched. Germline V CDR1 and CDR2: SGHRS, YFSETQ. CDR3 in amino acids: CASSFRSSTTSGSSYEQYF. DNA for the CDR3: TGCGCCAGCAGCTTTCGTTCGTCCACCACTAGCGGGAGCTCCTACGAGCAGTACTTC.

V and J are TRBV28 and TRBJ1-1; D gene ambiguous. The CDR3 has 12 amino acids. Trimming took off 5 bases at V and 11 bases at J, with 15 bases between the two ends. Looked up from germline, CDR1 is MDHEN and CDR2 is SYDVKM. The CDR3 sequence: CASSAMVLGAFF. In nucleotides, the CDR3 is TGTGCCAGCAGTGCAATGGTCCTCGGGGCTTTCTTT.

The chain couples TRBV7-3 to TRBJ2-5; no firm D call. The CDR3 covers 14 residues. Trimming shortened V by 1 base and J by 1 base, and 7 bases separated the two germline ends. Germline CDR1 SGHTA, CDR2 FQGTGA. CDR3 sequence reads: CASSLSPVQETQYF. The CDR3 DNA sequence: TGTGCCAGCAGCTTAAGCCCAGTCCAAGAGACCCAGTACTTC. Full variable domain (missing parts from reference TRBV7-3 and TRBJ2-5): GAGVSQTPSNKVTEKGKYVELRCDPISGHTALYWYRQSLGQGPEFLIYFQGTGAADDSGLPNDRFFAVRPEGSVSTLKIQRTERGDSAVYLCASSLSPVQETQYFGPGTRLLVL.

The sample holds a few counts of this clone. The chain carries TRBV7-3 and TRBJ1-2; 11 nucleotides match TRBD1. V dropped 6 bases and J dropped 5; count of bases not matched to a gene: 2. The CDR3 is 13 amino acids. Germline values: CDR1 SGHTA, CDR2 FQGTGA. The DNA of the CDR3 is TGTGCCAGCAGGGGACAGGGGGATTATGGCTACACCTTC. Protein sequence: CASRGQGDYGYTF. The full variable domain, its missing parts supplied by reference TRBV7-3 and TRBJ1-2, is GAGVSQTPSNKVTEKGKYVELRCDPISGHTALYWYRQSLGQGPEFLIYFQGTGAADDSGLPNDRFFAVRPEGSVSTLKIQRTERGDSAVYLCASRGQGDYGYTFGSGTRLTVV.

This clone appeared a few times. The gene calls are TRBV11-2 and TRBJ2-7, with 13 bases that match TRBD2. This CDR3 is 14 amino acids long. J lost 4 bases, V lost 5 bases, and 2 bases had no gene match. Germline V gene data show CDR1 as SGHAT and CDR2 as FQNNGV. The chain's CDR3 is CASSILAGGYEQYF. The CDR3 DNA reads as TGTGCCAGCAGCATACTAGCGGGAGGGTACGAGCAGTACTTC.

For the CDR3, the DNA is TGTGCCAGCAGCTTAGAACCCAGGGTCAATGAGCAGTTCTTC. Protein product: CASSLEPRVNEQFF. V gene TRBV7-6 combines with J gene TRBJ2-1; perhaps TRBD1 as D (5 bases). The germline V gene has CDR1 SGHVS and CDR2 FNYEAQ. V lost 1 base, J lost 6 bases, and 10 bases lay in between. This CDR3 is built from 14 residues. Together with reference TRBV7-6 and TRBJ2-1, the CDR3 gives the full variable domain: GAGVSQSPRYKVTKRGQDVALRCDPISGHVSLYWYRQALGQGPEFLTYFNYEAQQDKSGLPNDRFSAERPEGSISTLTIQRTEQRDSAMYRCASSLEPRVNEQFFGPGTRLTVL.